A single sample gave rise to the 21 T cell receptor beta chains below, sequenced in a study of shared clonotypes between healthy human individuals. Only in-frame clones appear in the TCRdb table, and some are missing; sequencing was by immunoSEQ multiplex PCR. The sample holds a few million clones; just over 90% are singletons and the top ten take approximately 1.6%. Selected positively for CCR7 and CD45RO-negative, naive CD8 cells excluded terminally differentiated effector memory CD45RA+ cells. Material for sequencing was naive CD8+ T cells from PBMCs. Receptors were obtained from a man between 18 and 29 years old in good health. Some clones in this sample may be carry-over from other donors' samples.

The table lists this clone with a few counts. This chain connects TRBV28 to TRBJ1-1, with 9 bases lining up with TRBD1. In germline, CDR1 is MDHEN, CDR2 SYDVKM. The CDR3 totals 15 residues. The V and J ends lost 3 bases and 1 base, in that order; junction bases with no gene match: 3. CDR3 in amino acids: CASSFPGQGNTEAFF. Here the CDR3 DNA reads TGTGCCAGCAGTTTCCCGGGACAGGGGAACACTGAAGCTTTCTTT.

J is TRBJ1-4 and V is TRBV27; D remains unclear. The V end lost 3 bases, the J end lost 8 bases, and 10 bases lay between the germline ends. This CDR3 is built from 13 residues. The germline V gene encodes CDR1 MNHEY and CDR2 SMNVEV (reference sequence). Here the CDR3 reads CASSLVMGEKLFF. The CDR3 DNA sequence: TGTGCCAGCAGTTTGGTAATGGGCGAAAAACTGTTTTTT.

The rearrangement links TRBV7-9 to TRBJ2-2, with 8 bases matching TRBD1. From germline, CDR1 is SEHNR and CDR2 FQNEAQ (reference sequence). After removal of 5 bases from V and 3 bases from J, the junction contained 8 bases not matched to a gene. This CDR3 is built from 16 residues. DNA for the CDR3: TGTGCCAGCAGCATGGGGACAGGAGACTACACCGGGGAGCTGTTTTTT. Its protein product is CASSMGTGDYTGELFF.

The V gene is TRBV5-1, the J gene TRBJ2-7; D is unresolved. The CDR3 runs to 14 residues. Between the trimmed V and J ends, which lost 0 bases and 2 bases, there was a span of 9 bases. The germline V gene has CDR1 SGHRS and CDR2 YFSETQ. The CDR3 is CASSLETPPYEQYF. In DNA, the CDR3 is TGCGCCAGCAGCTTGGAGACCCCTCCCTACGAGCAGTACTTC.

The V gene is TRBV7-8, the J gene TRBJ2-5, with TRBD2 identical over 8 bases. Germline CDR1 SGHVS, CDR2 FQNEAQ. The CDR3 is 16 residues long. V was pared by 7 bases and J by 2 bases, with 12 bases of the junction left unmatched. CDR3 amino acids: CASTPSGGRNQETQYF. For the CDR3, the DNA is TGTGCCAGCACCCCCTCAGGCGGGAGGAATCAAGAGACCCAGTACTTC.

The CDR3 nucleotides read TGTGCCAGCAGTTTTTTTTCGGGTAACAATGAGCAGTTCTTC. Its translation: CASSFFSGNNEQFF. This chain uses TRBV27 with TRBJ2-1; D is unclear. CDR1 and CDR2 from the germline V gene are MNHEY and SMNVEV (reference sequence). The CDR3 runs 14 residues. Trimming stripped 3 bases from V and 5 bases from J, with 11 bases between.

This clone was found once. V is TRBV29-1 and J is TRBJ2-3; D gene uncertain. Germline-derived CDR1 and CDR2 are SQVTM and ANQGSEA. This CDR3 comprises 11 residues. V lost 7 bases and J lost 0, with 5 bases in between. CDR3 bases: TGCAGCGCCTGGAGCACAGATACGCAGTATTTT. Translating gives CSAWSTDTQYF.

This chain links TRBV7-9 with TRBJ1-4, with D uncertain. V shed 4 bases and J shed 3 bases, with 12 bases lying between them. CDR1 is SEHNR and CDR2 is FQNEAQ in the germline V gene (reference sequence). The CDR3 contains 15 residues. CDR3 region: CASSSNRQPNEKLFF. For the CDR3, the DNA is TGTGCCAGCAGCTCAAATCGGCAGCCTAATGAAAAACTGTTTTTT.

This chain joins TRBV30 and TRBJ1-4, with a weak D call TRBD1 (5 bases). Germline V CDR1 and CDR2: GTSNPN, SVGIG (reference sequence). The CDR3 contains 14 residues. With 3 bases removed from V and 8 bases from J, the gap between germline ends came to 16 bases. CDR3 nucleotide sequence: TGTGCCTGGAGCACCGGGACGCCGGGGGAAAAACTGTTTTTT. It encodes CAWSTGTPGEKLFF.

The chain is built from TRBV29-1 and TRBJ2-3; D perhaps matches TRBD1 (6 bases). The CDR3 extends over 16 amino acids. Between the trimmed V and J ends, which lost 4 bases and 3 bases, there was a span of 20 bases. Germline V gene lookup returns CDR1 SQVTM and CDR2 ANQGSEA. CDR3 protein: CSVVLRQGRGTDTQYF. The CDR3 DNA is TGCAGCGTTGTCCTAAGGCAGGGGCGCGGTACAGATACGCAGTATTTT.

This sequence joins TRBV27 and TRBJ2-3, with D possibly TRBD1 on 5 matching bases. The V gene's germline CDR1 is MNHEY and CDR2 SMNVEV (reference sequence). V was trimmed by 0 bases and J by 5 bases, leaving 9 bases between them. The CDR3 has 14 residues. Here the CDR3 reads CASSLSRGVDTQYF. In nucleotides, the CDR3 is TGTGCCAGCAGTTTATCTAGGGGCGTAGATACGCAGTATTTT.

The chain couples TRBV6-5 to TRBJ2-7; a weak D match, TRBD2 (5 bases). Germline V gene sequence: CDR1 MNHEY, CDR2 SVGAGI. The V gene lost 0 bases and the J gene lost 6 bases, with 9 bases spanning the gap. This CDR3 region has 13 residues. The CDR3 sequence: CASSYSEGTEQYF. The CDR3 region has the DNA TGTGCCAGCAGTTACTCCGAGGGCACCGAGCAGTACTTC.

The genes are TRBV5-6 and TRBJ2-6; D gene unclear. The V gene lost 4 bases and the J gene lost 0 bases, with 14 bases spanning the gap. Germline V lookup: CDR1 SGHDT, CDR2 YYEEEE. CDR3 size: 17 residues. The CDR3 is CASSQSRRFSGANVLTF. CDR3 nucleotide sequence: TGTGCCAGCAGCCAGAGCCGGCGGTTCTCTGGGGCCAACGTCCTGACTTTC.

This chain links TRBV9 with TRBJ2-1; D may be TRBD1 (7 bases). This CDR3 is 15 amino acids long. Trimming cost V 5 bases and J 5 bases, with 17 bases left between them. Germline loops: CDR1 SGDLS, CDR2 YYNGEE. The DNA for the CDR3 is TGTGCCAGCAGGTCTGGGCAGGGGGGAAACAATGAGCAGTTCTTC. Translation: CASRSGQGGNNEQFF.

The chain links TRBV28 to TRBJ2-2; D unresolved. The ends were cut back, 5 bases at V and 2 bases at J, with 15 bases in the middle. The CDR3 contains 16 residues. Germline V lookup: CDR1 MDHEN, CDR2 SYDVKM. CDR3 in amino acids: CASSPRRISNTGELFF. CDR3 coding DNA: TGTGCCAGCAGTCCCCGACGTATAAGCAACACCGGGGAGCTGTTTTTT.

Comments on this clone: The sample holds other DNA sequences that translate to the same CDR3. J is TRBJ2-7 and V is TRBV5-5; no reliable D call. Germline loops: CDR1 SGHKS, CDR2 YYEKEE (reference sequence). V shed 4 bases and J shed 4 bases, with 6 bases lying between them. This CDR3 has 11 residues. CDR3 region: CASSPLYEQYF. The CDR3 DNA is TGTGCCAGCAGCCCGCTTTACGAGCAGTACTTC. Using reference TRBV5-5 and TRBJ2-7 for the parts outside the CDR3, the full variable domain is DAGVTQSPTHLIKTRGQQVTLRCSPISGHKSVSWYQQVLGQGPQFIFQYYEKEERGRGNFPDRFSARQFPNYSSELNVNALLLGDSALYLCASSPLYEQYFGPGTRLTVT.

The V and J genes are TRBV5-4 and TRBJ1-2; D gene ambiguous. Trimming stripped 0 bases from V and 3 bases from J, with 15 bases between. The CDR3 loop spans 16 amino acids. CDR1 is SGHNT and CDR2 is YYREEE in the germline V gene (reference sequence). CDR3 amino acids: CASSLGTDPRDYGYTF. The DNA for the CDR3 is TGTGCCAGCAGCTTGGGGACGGATCCGCGTGACTATGGCTACACCTTC.

The chain employs TRBV11-2 and TRBJ2-1; 9 nucleotides agree with TRBD2. This CDR3 contains 18 residues. V was pared by 2 bases and J by 4 bases, with 12 bases of the junction left unmatched. Germline-derived CDR1 and CDR2 are SGHAT and FQNNGV. The CDR3 spells CASSLQPQTSGPYNEQFF. The CDR3 nucleotides read TGTGCCAGCAGCTTACAACCACAAACTAGCGGGCCGTACAATGAGCAGTTCTTC.

With regard to this clone: This sample includes further DNA sequences coding for the same CDR3. The chain carries TRBV5-1 and TRBJ2-7; D could derive from TRBD1 or TRBD2 (6 bases each). V dropped 0 bases and J dropped 3 bases, with 13 bases sitting between them. The CDR3 spans 15 residues. The germline V gene encodes CDR1 SGHRS and CDR2 YFSETQ. CDR3 nucleotides: TGCGCCAGCAGCTTGGCCCGGGGGACAAGCTACGAGCAGTACTTC. Encoded protein: CASSLARGTSYEQYF. Drawing the rest from reference TRBV5-1 and TRBJ2-7, the complete variable domain is KAGVTQTPRYLIKTRGQQVTLSCSPISGHRSVSWYQQTPGQGLQFLFEYFSETQRNKGNFPGRFSGRQFSNSRSEMNVSTLELGDSALYLCASSLARGTSYEQYFGPGTRLTVT.

This chain links TRBV14 with TRBJ1-4; D is ambiguous. This CDR3 has 15 residues. Trimming removed 0 bases at V and 4 bases at J, with 9 bases between. Germline-derived CDR1 and CDR2 are SGHDN and FVKESK. The CDR3 DNA reads TGTGCCAGCAGCCAAGATAGCGGTTTTAATGAAAAACTGTTTTTT. This gives the protein CASSQDSGFNEKLFF.

The chain employs TRBV5-1 and TRBJ1-2; D perhaps matches TRBD1 (5 bases). CDR1 and CDR2 (germline): SGHRS, YFSETQ. V gave up 4 bases and J gave up 4 bases, with 20 bases separating them. This CDR3 comprises 16 residues. The CDR3 loop is CASSPKAGVPSYGYTF. The CDR3 DNA reads as TGCGCCAGCAGCCCCAAGGCGGGGGTCCCTTCCTATGGCTACACCTTC.